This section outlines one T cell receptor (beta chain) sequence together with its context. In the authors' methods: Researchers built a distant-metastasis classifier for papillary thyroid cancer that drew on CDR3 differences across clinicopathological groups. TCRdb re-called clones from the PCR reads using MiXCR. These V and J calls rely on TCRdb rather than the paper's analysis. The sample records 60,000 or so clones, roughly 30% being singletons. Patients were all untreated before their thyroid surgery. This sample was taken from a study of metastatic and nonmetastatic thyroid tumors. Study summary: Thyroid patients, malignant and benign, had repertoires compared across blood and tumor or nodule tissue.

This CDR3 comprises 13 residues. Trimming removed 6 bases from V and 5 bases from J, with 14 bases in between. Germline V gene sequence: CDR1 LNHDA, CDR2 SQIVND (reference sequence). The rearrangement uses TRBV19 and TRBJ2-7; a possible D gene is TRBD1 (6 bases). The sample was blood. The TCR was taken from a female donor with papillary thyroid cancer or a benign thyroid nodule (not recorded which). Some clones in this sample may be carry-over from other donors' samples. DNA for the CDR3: TGTGCCAGTAGCCAGGGGTTTCTCAACGAGCAGTACTTC. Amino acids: CASSQGFLNEQYF.